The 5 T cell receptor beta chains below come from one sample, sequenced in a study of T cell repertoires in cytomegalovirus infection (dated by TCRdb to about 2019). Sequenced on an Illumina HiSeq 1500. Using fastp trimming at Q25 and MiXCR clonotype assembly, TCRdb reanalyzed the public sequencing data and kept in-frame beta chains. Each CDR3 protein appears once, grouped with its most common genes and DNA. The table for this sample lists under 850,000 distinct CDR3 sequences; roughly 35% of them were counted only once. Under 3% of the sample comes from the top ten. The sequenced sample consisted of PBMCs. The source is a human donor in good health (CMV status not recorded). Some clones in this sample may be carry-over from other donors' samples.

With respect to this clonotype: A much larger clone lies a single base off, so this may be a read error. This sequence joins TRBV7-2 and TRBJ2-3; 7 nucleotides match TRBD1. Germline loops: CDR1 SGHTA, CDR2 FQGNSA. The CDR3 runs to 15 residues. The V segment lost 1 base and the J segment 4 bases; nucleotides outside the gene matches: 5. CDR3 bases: TGTGCCAGCAGCTTAGGACAGGGTTGTGCAGATACGCAGTATTTT. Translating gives CASSLGQGCADTQYF.

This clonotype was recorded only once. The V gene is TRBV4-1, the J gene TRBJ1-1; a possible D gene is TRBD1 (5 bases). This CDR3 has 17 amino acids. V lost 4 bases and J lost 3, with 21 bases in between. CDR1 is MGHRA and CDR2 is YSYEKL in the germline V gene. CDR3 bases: TGCGCCAGCAGCCGGCCGAGGGGAGGGGTATCGCACACTGAAGCTTTCTTT. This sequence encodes CASSRPRGGVSHTEAFF.

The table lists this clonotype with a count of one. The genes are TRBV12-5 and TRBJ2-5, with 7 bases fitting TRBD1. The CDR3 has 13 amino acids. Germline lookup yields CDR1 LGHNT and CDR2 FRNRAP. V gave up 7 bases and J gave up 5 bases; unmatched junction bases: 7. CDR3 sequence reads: CASAKGTAETQYF. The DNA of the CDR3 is TGTGCTAGTGCCAAAGGGACAGCGGAGACCCAGTACTTC.

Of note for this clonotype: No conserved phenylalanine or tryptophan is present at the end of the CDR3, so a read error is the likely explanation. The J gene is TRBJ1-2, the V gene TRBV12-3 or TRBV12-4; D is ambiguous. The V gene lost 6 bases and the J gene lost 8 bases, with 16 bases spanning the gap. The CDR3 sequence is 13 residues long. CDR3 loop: CASSWTFSGGYTY. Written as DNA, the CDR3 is TGTGCCAGCAGCTGGACGTTTTCGGGCGGCTACACCTAC.

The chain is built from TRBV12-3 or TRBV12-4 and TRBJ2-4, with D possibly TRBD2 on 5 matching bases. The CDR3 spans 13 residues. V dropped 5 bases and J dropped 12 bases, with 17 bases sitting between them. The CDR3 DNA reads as TGTGCCAGCAGTCCCCCAGCCGGGATGGCTCAGTACTTC. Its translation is CASSPPAGMAQYF.